Below are 4 T cell receptor beta chains sequenced from a single sample in a study of identical twins. TCRdb re-called the 5' RACE reads with MiXCR, one entry per CDR3 protein. Of roughly 750,000 distinct CDR3 sequences in the sample, around 21% were seen once. The data were also submitted as part of a second study, on T cells expressing NK-cell markers.

The sequenced sample was PBMCs. The receptors were sampled from a woman younger than 35 in good health.

This clonotype was detected many times. The chain recombines TRBV12-3 or TRBV12-4 with TRBJ2-3; the D gene is possibly TRBD2 (5 bases). Trimming stripped 8 bases from V and 3 bases from J, with 12 bases between. The CDR3 runs to 13 residues. The CDR3 here is CASQDPGTDTQYF. Here the CDR3 DNA reads TGTGCCAGCCAGGACCCGGGAACAGATACGCAGTATTTT.

J is TRBJ2-7 and V is TRBV6-2 or TRBV6-3, with D possibly matching TRBD2 (5 bases). Trimming left V 7 bases short and J 7 bases short, with 14 bases between. The CDR3 extends over 12 amino acids. The germline V gene has CDR1 MNHEY and CDR2 SVGEGT. CDR3 DNA: TGTGCCAGCAACCCCCGGCCGGGGGAGCAGTACTTC. This gives the protein CASNPRPGEQYF.

This clonotype was seen a few times. The chain carries TRBV12-3 or TRBV12-4 and TRBJ2-1, with TRBD2 identical over 9 bases. J was trimmed by 1 base and V by 4 bases; bases with no gene match: 14. This CDR3 contains 19 residues. This CDR3 is CASSSRAGGRLQSYNEQFF. The CDR3 nucleotides are TGTGCCAGCAGTTCCCGAGCGGGAGGCCGCCTACAATCCTACAATGAGCAGTTCTTC.

The CDR3: CASSRTLVGGQETQYF. The CDR3 DNA reads as TGCGCCAGCAGCCGCACCCTCGTCGGGGGACAAGAGACCCAGTACTTC. The chain uses TRBV4-1 and TRBJ2-5, with a possible D match to TRBD2 (6 bases). Germline CDR1 reads MGHRA; CDR2 reads YSYEKL. Trimming removed 4 bases from V and 2 bases from J, with 17 bases in between. CDR3 size: 16 residues.